This T cell receptor (beta chain) is drawn from a study of OX40 agonist ivuxolimab in advanced cancers. About the research overall: An agonistic human IgG2 monoclonal antibody against OX40 (CD134) was given. Every 2 weeks, patients received ivuxolimab intravenously, dosed at 0.01 to 10 mg/kg. Study outcomes and limitations: In CD8+ T cells, expanded clones were on average more numerous than in CD4+.

Profiled with immunoSEQ multiplex PCR; TCRdb holds only in-frame clones, not every one. This sample has tens of thousands of clones, with 80% to 90% found just once. Germline V gene sequence: CDR1 SGHRS, CDR2 YFSETQ. The CDR3 consists of 14 residues. The V and J ends lost 6 bases and 2 bases, in that order; junction bases with no gene match: 4. Worth noting for this clone: Its specificity is unknown.

The sequence came from an adult with an advanced solid tumor such as melanoma, head and neck, liver or kidney cancer. This rearrangement joins TRBV5-1 to TRBJ2-7, with 11 bases matching TRBD1. The sequencing used CD4+ or CD8+ T cells sorted from blood, collected in a trial of the OX40 agonist ivuxolimab. The CDR3 DNA reads TGCGCCAGCATGATGGACAGGGGGCCCTACGAGCAGTACTTC. Protein product: CASMMDRGPYEQYF.